Following are 29 T cell receptor beta chains from one sample sequenced in a study of breast tumors, draining lymph nodes, adjacent tissues (TCRdb year 2016). Receptors were amplified or captured by multiplex PCR. The run used an Illumina HiSeq 2000. TCRdb ran its own pipeline on the public reads, namely fastp trimming at Q25 and MiXCR clone calling, and kept in-frame beta chains. Each entry is one CDR3 protein sequence, shown with its most common DNA and genes. The sample data list 120,000 or so distinct CDR3 sequences, and nearly 20% of these were observed just once. Under 4.5% of the sample lies in the top ten. Lymph node samples came from the axillary draining lymph nodes of breast cancer patients. The material sequenced was axillary lymph node tissue. The receptors originated from a female donor with breast cancer. Some clones in this sample may be carry-over from other donors' samples.

A few counts support this clonotype. The chain couples TRBV24-1 to TRBJ1-5, with a weak D call TRBD1 (6 bases). The ends were cut back, 4 bases at V and 6 bases at J, with 12 bases in the middle. The CDR3 has 14 residues. From germline, CDR1 is KGHDR and CDR2 SFDVKD. CDR3 DNA: TGTGCCACCAGTGACACACAGGGATTTCAGCCCCAGCATTTT. Translating gives CATSDTQGFQPQHF.

Points on this clonotype: This may come from a read error, since a much larger clone is one base off. The V gene is TRBV7-3, the J gene TRBJ2-5; 10 bases are shared with TRBD1. Germline V CDR1 and CDR2: SGHTA, FQGTGA. This CDR3 contains 14 residues. Here the CDR3 reads CASGLGTGVETQYF. The CDR3 nucleotides are TGTGCCAGCGGCTTAGGGACAGGGGTGGAGACCCAGTACTTC.

This clonotype has at least ten counts. The chain has TRBV6-5 and TRBJ1-3; 8 bases are shared with TRBD1. Per the germline V gene, CDR1 is MNHEY and CDR2 is SVGAGI. The trim removed 0 bases at V and 4 bases at J, leaving 2 bases unmatched. The CDR3 runs 15 residues. CDR3 in DNA: TGTGCCAGCAGTTACTCCCGGACAGGGGGAAACACCATATATTTT. It codes for CASSYSRTGGNTIYF.

This clonotype came up many times. The CDR3 here is CAISGQPINYGYTF. The CDR3 bases are TGTGCCATCAGTGGACAGCCGATTAACTATGGCTACACCTTC. The chain joins TRBV10-3 to TRBJ1-2, with D maybe TRBD1 (5 bases). This CDR3 contains 14 residues. CDR1 is ENHRY, CDR2 SYGVKD, per germline. V was pared by 4 bases and J by 1 base, with 10 bases between.

This clonotype was seen repeatedly, ten times or more. This chain links TRBV20-1 with TRBJ2-1; possibly TRBD2 for D (5 bases). CDR1 DFQATT and CDR2 SNEGSKA come from the germline V gene (reference sequence). This CDR3 has 11 amino acids. Trimming stripped 7 bases from V and 3 bases from J, with 7 bases between. The CDR3 DNA reads as TGCAGTGAACTAGTCTACAATGAGCAGTTCTTC. It yields the protein CSELVYNEQFF.

This clonotype was found many times. The chain carries TRBV11-1 and TRBJ2-1; D may be TRBD1 or TRBD2 (5 bases each). Looked up from germline, CDR1 is SGHAT and CDR2 is FQDESV (reference sequence). The CDR3 sequence is 14 residues long. Between the trimmed V and J ends, which lost 5 bases and 4 bases, there was a span of 12 bases. CDR3 nucleotide sequence: TGTGCCAGCAGCCCGGGGACGGAGTACAATGAGCAGTTCTTC. Translating gives CASSPGTEYNEQFF.

For this clonotype: A clone one base away is much larger, so this may be a read error. The V gene is TRBV6-5, the J gene TRBJ2-5; TRBD1 agrees at 8 bases. The germline CDR1 and CDR2 sequences are MNHEY and SVGAGI. The CDR3 consists of 16 residues. CDR3 residues: CASSYSRRGPQETQHF. CDR3 bases: TGTGCCAGCAGTTACTCGCGCAGGGGGCCGCAAGAGACCCAGCACTTC.

This clonotype has ten or more counts. The V gene is TRBV20-1, the J gene TRBJ2-1, with 7 bases that match TRBD1. Germline V gene sequence: CDR1 DFQATT, CDR2 SNEGSKA (reference sequence). V dropped 3 bases and J dropped 3; count of bases not matched to a gene: 5. The CDR3 totals 14 residues. The chain's CDR3 is CSASKGASYNEQFF. The CDR3 DNA follows: TGCAGTGCTAGTAAGGGGGCTAGCTACAATGAGCAGTTCTTC.

The sample holds many counts of this clonotype. The CDR3 DNA sequence: TGCGCCAGCAGCCTCGCGACAGACCCCTACTATGGCTACACCTTC. Protein: CASSLATDPYYGYTF. The rearrangement links TRBV4-1 to TRBJ1-2, with D perhaps TRBD1 (5 bases). The CDR3 spans 15 residues. Deletions cut 4 bases from V and 3 bases from J, with 15 bases between. In germline, CDR1 is MGHRA, CDR2 YSYEKL.

This clonotype was counted a few times. A much larger clonotype is one base distant, so this may be a read error. The chain recombines TRBV5-1 with TRBJ1-5; 11 nucleotides match TRBD1. CDR3 length: 15 amino acids. Germline loops: CDR1 SGHRS, CDR2 YFSETQ. V was clipped by 4 bases and J by 6 bases; unmatched bases: 6. CDR3 in amino acids: CASSIGTGGAQPQHF. The CDR3 region has the DNA TGCGCCAGCAGCATAGGGACAGGGGGTGCTCAGCCCCAGCATTTT.

In its sample, this clonotype was seen many times. The V gene is TRBV11-2, the J gene TRBJ2-1; tentative D call: TRBD2 (6 bases). This CDR3 region has 16 residues. V shed 5 bases and J shed 4 bases, with 18 bases lying between them. The V gene's germline CDR1 is SGHAT and CDR2 FQNNGV. The chain's CDR3 is CASSLNFGGPYNEQFF. Written as DNA, the CDR3 is TGTGCCAGCAGCCTAAATTTCGGGGGACCTTACAATGAGCAGTTCTTC.

In the case of this clonotype: One base away lies a much larger clone, so this may be a sequencing read error. The rearrangement uses TRBV19 and TRBJ2-1; 11 bases map to TRBD2. The CDR3 has 14 amino acids. Germline CDR1 and CDR2: LNHDA and SQIVND (reference sequence). The CDR3 DNA reads as TGTGCCAGTAATAGCGGGAGGGCCGGCAATGGGCAGTTCTTC. It encodes CASNSGRAGNGQFF.

A note on this clonotype: A read error may be the cause here, since a much bigger clone is one base away. The CDR3 here is CSAPSNTGELLF. For the CDR3, the DNA is TGCAGTGCTCCGTCTAACACCGGGGAGCTGCTTTTT. The chain employs TRBV20-1 and TRBJ2-2, with a weak D call TRBD2 (5 bases). Germline values: CDR1 DFQATT, CDR2 SNEGSKA (reference sequence). CDR3 length: 12 residues.

This clonotype was counted many times. The chain combines TRBV6-1 with TRBJ2-2; TRBD2 aligns across 9 bases. There are 15 residues in the CDR3. The ends lost 7 bases at V and 7 bases at J; junction bases unmatched: 10. Germline V gene sequence: CDR1 MNHNS, CDR2 SASEGT. The CDR3 loop is CASTRGLAWDGELFF. In DNA, the CDR3 is TGTGCCAGCACCCGGGGACTAGCCTGGGACGGGGAGCTGTTTTTT.

This clonotype has a count of ten or more. V and J are TRBV3-1 and TRBJ1-2; D unclear. The germline CDR1 and CDR2 sequences are LGHDT and YNNKEL (reference sequence). There are 12 residues in the CDR3. Trimming removed 1 base from V and 8 bases from J, with 8 bases in between. The CDR3: CASSQGLGGYTF. As DNA, the CDR3 is TGTGCCAGCAGCCAAGGCCTAGGCGGCTACACCTTC.

This clonotype has at least ten counts. This chain links TRBV28 with TRBJ1-3, with D unresolved. V was cut by 4 bases and J by 4 bases, with 14 bases left in between. From germline, CDR1 is MDHEN and CDR2 SYDVKM. The CDR3 loop spans 15 amino acids. The CDR3 region is CASSSADEYGNTIYF. DNA of the CDR3: TGTGCCAGCAGTTCCGCCGATGAGTACGGAAACACCATATATTTT.

This clonotype was found many times. V and J are TRBV5-6 and TRBJ2-7, with D unresolved. This CDR3 has 12 residues. Deletions cut 2 bases from V and 7 bases from J, with 10 bases between. Germline V gives CDR1 SGHDT, CDR2 YYEEEE. The chain's CDR3 is CASSLDRWEQYF. The CDR3 DNA reads TGTGCCAGCAGCTTAGATAGATGGGAGCAGTACTTC. Filled out from reference TRBV5-6 and TRBJ2-7, the complete variable domain reads DAGVTQSPTHLIKTRGQQVTLRCSPKSGHDTVSWYQQALGQGPQFIFQYYEEEERQRGNFPDRFSGHQFPNYSSELNVNALLLGDSALYLCASSLDRWEQYFGPGTRLTVT.

This clonotype was counted at least ten times. This chain connects TRBV29-1 to TRBJ2-1, with D perhaps being TRBD1 or TRBD2 (6 bases each). The CDR3 spans 15 residues. V shed 4 bases and J shed 5 bases, with 18 bases lying between them. The germline CDR1 and CDR2 sequences are SQVTM and ANQGSEA. Here the CDR3 reads CSVALRGGTHNEQFF. CDR3 in DNA: TGCAGCGTTGCCCTTAGAGGGGGGACTCACAATGAGCAGTTCTTC.

V gene TRBV5-6 combines with J gene TRBJ2-2; D ambiguous. Trimming took 5 bases from V and 3 from J, leaving 5 bases between them. Germline-derived CDR1 and CDR2 are SGHDT and YYEEEE. The CDR3 is 12 amino acids. The CDR3 DNA is TGTGCCAGCAGAATCGACACCGGGGAGCTGTTTTTT. Protein product: CASRIDTGELFF.

This clonotype appeared many times. As DNA, the CDR3 is TGTGCCAGCAGTGAGCCTGGGGAGGGATATATGTTTTTT. Protein sequence: CASSEPGEGYMFF. The chain combines TRBV6-1 with TRBJ1-4; unclear D gene. Trimming took off 3 bases at V and 15 bases at J, with 17 bases between the two ends. Germline assignment: CDR1 MNHNS and CDR2 SASEGT. The CDR3 extends over 13 amino acids.

This clonotype was seen repeatedly, ten times or more. The gene calls are TRBV6-5 and TRBJ2-5, with TRBD1 matching 7 bases. Germline CDR1 is MNHEY and CDR2 is SVGAGI. This CDR3 contains 15 residues. V lost 5 bases, J lost 4 bases, and 10 bases stayed unmatched. CDR3 DNA sequence: TGTGCCAGCAGTGCGACAGGGCTATTGGGAGAGACCCAGTACTTC. It codes for CASSATGLLGETQYF.

This clonotype was seen many times. The V gene is TRBV24-1, the J gene TRBJ2-5; 7 bases map to TRBD2. The germline gives CDR1 KGHDR, CDR2 SFDVKD. This CDR3 is 15 amino acids long. V shed 5 bases and J 3 bases; nucleotides not matched to a gene: 8. CDR3 sequence: CATSVKWGGKETQYF. CDR3 DNA sequence: TGTGCCACCAGTGTAAAGTGGGGGGGTAAAGAGACCCAGTACTTC.

The V call is TRBV27, the J call TRBJ2-3; 10 bases align to TRBD1. V lost 6 bases to trimming and J lost 4 bases; unmatched junction nucleotides: 10. CDR1 is MNHEY and CDR2 is SMNVEV in the germline V gene (reference sequence). This CDR3 has 16 amino acids. The CDR3 DNA reads as TGTGCCAGCAGAGCCCTTGACAGGGGGCGCGCAGATACGCAGTATTTT. Its translation is CASRALDRGRADTQYF.

This clonotype was counted ten times or more. This rearrangement joins TRBV11-1 to TRBJ1-2, with a weak D call TRBD1 (5 bases). Trimming took 1 base from V and 4 from J, leaving 7 bases between them. The CDR3 is 13 amino acids. Germline assignment: CDR1 SGHAT and CDR2 FQDESV (reference sequence). The CDR3 spells CASSLDGTYGYTF. The CDR3 region has the DNA TGTGCCAGCAGCTTAGACGGGACCTATGGCTACACCTTC. Drawing the rest from reference TRBV11-1 and TRBJ1-2, the complete variable domain is EAEVAQSPRYKITEKSQAVAFWCDPISGHATLYWYRQILGQGPELLVQFQDESVVDDSQLPKDRFSAERLKGVDSTLKIQPAELGDSAMYLCASSLDGTYGYTFGSGTRLTVV.

Comment on this clonotype: A much larger clone lies a single base off, so this may be a read error. The gene calls are TRBV11-3 and TRBJ2-1, with 11 bases lining up with TRBD2. CDR1 SGHNT and CDR2 YENEEA come from the germline V gene. The CDR3 sequence is 17 residues long. The CDR3 is CASSLGEGLADYNEQSF. The CDR3, as DNA: TGTGCCAGCAGCTTAGGGGAGGGACTAGCGGACTACAATGAGCAGTCCTTC.

A few counts support this clonotype. The rearrangement links TRBV28 to TRBJ2-5; D is perhaps TRBD1 or TRBD2 (5 bases each). V lost 6 bases, J lost 7 bases, and 18 bases lay in between. This CDR3 contains 14 residues. CDR1 is MDHEN, CDR2 SYDVKM, per germline. Here the CDR3 DNA reads TGTGCCAGCAGCCCCGGACGGGACCGCGGGACCCAGTACTTC. Amino acid sequence: CASSPGRDRGTQYF.

In this sample, this clonotype turned up many times. CDR3 bases: TGTGCCAGCAGTGAAGAGGTTAGCAGGGAGACCCAGTACTTC. Residues: CASSEEVSRETQYF. The chain is built from TRBV2 and TRBJ2-5, with D unresolved. V lost 1 base, J lost 5 bases, and 11 bases lay in between. CDR3 size: 14 residues. The germline gives CDR1 SNHLY, CDR2 FYNNEI.

This clonotype was seen only a few times. The V call is TRBV15, the J call TRBJ2-4; TRBD1 matches at 9 bases. The germline CDR1 and CDR2 sequences are LNHNV and YYDKDF (reference sequence). Trimming took 5 bases from V and 6 from J; bases not matched to a gene: 2. The CDR3 is 13 residues long. In nucleotides, the CDR3 is TGTGCCACCAGCCGGGACAGGGTAAACATTCAGTACTTC. Translated, it gives CATSRDRVNIQYF.

This clonotype was counted ten times or more. The gene calls are TRBV6-5 and TRBJ2-3; 7 bases agree with TRBD1. V shed 2 bases, J shed 3 bases, and the junction held 2 bases outside the gene matches. Germline CDR1 and CDR2: MNHEY and SVGAGI. This CDR3 is 14 amino acids long. CDR3 in DNA: TGTGCCAGCAGTTACGGGACAGAAACAGATACGCAGTATTTT. This translates into CASSYGTETDTQYF.